This T cell receptor (beta chain) was sequenced in a study of blood T cell repertoires in COVID-19. For the study at large: Specimens from acute and convalescent COVID-19 originated in the United States, Italy and Spain. Sample material is recorded as cDNA or gDNA derived from T cells, B-cell-depleted T cells, or PBMCs.

Original processing notes: Scientists estimated how many nucleated cells there were by amplifying reference gene primers. Some clones are missing from TCRdb's copy, which holds only in-frame ones; the method was immunoSEQ multiplex PCR. That table supplies the V and J calls and clone size; D and trimming were determined from the DNA. This sample yields roughly 220,000 clones, of which around three quarters are seen a single time; around 5.4% belongs to the top ten. In its sample, this clone was seen a few times. V lost 6 bases, J lost 5 bases, and 4 bases stayed unmatched. The CDR3 covers 13 residues. From germline, CDR1 is KGHSH and CDR2 LQKENI.

This clonotype originated in a woman in her seventies with acute or convalescent COVID-19. The specimen was peripheral blood. The chain joins TRBV18 to TRBJ1-1; 9 nucleotides align to TRBD1. The CDR3 DNA is TGTGCCAGCTCGGGGACAGGGCGAACTGAAGCTTTCTTT. This translates into CASSGTGRTEAFF. Based on the CDR3 plus reference TRBV18 and TRBJ1-1, the full variable domain is NAGVMQNPRHLVRRRGQEARLRCSPMKGHSHVYWYRQLPEEGLKFMVYLQKENIIDESGMPKERFSAEFPKEGPSILRIQQVVRGDSAAYFCASSGTGRTEAFFGQGTRLTVV.